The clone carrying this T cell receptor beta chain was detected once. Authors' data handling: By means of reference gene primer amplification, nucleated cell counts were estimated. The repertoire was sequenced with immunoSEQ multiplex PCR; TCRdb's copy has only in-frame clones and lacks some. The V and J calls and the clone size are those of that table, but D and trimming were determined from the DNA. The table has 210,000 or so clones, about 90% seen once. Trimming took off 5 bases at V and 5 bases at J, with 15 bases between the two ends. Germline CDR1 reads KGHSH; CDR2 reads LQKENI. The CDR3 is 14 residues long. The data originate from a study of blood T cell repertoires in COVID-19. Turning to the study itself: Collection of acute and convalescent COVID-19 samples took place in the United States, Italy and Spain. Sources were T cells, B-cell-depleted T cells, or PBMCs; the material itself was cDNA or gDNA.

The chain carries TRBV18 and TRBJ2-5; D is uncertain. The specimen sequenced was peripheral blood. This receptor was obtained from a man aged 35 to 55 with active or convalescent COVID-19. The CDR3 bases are TGTGCCAGCTCATTGGCGGCGCGGTCGGAGACCCAGTACTTC. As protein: CASSLAARSETQYF.